This T cell receptor (beta chain) was retrieved from a study of cytomegalovirus exposure and HLA in healthy donors. Study overall: Early released data comprised around 80 million unique TCRs from HLA-typed donors. Assignment to the Caucasian-associated ancestry cluster applied to approximately 80% of the approximately 400 genotyped donors.

To note about this clone: Its antigen is not identified.

Notes on the study in general: As a later analysis revealed, the rate of TCR association differed by HLA locus, with DRB1 most and HLA-C fewest.

A multiplex PCR was run with 60 Vbeta primers and 13 Jbeta primers. Sequenced by immunoSEQ multiplex PCR; TCRdb stores in-frame clones only, minus some. This table holds roughly 100,000 clones, about 71% found once. The study sampled nominally healthy donors, though unrecorded immune exposures were likely. The germline V gene encodes CDR1 MNHEY and CDR2 SVGAGI. CDR3 length: 16 amino acids. V shed 2 bases and J 4 bases; nucleotides not matched to a gene: 9. The chain recombines TRBV6-5 with TRBJ1-2, with 8 bases that match TRBD1. Sequencing was performed on PBMCs. This TCR derives from a boy aged 10-17 years in good health and CMV-seronegative. In DNA, the CDR3 is TGTGCCAGCAGTTACACCGGACAGGGAGGTGGCTATGGCTACACCTTC. As protein: CASSYTGQGGGYGYTF.